These 8 T cell receptor beta chains came from one sample sequenced in a study of CD8 T cells in ankylosing spondylitis. TCRdb processed the 5' RACE reads anew with MiXCR; each CDR3 protein has one entry. The table has about 240,000 distinct CDR3 sequences, around 7.8% seen once. The sequenced sample was blood, either unsorted or a sorted T cell fraction (not recorded which). These receptors were taken from a male donor with ankylosing spondylitis or in good health (not recorded which).

This clonotype was observed many times. The J gene is TRBJ1-2, the V gene TRBV7-2; D is ambiguous. The V end was cut by 4 bases, the J end by 6 bases, with 9 bases between. The V gene's germline CDR1 is SGHTA and CDR2 FQGNSA. The length of the CDR3 is 12 residues. The CDR3 DNA reads as TGTGCCAGCAGCTCGTCTCGGGATGGCTACACCTTC. It yields the protein CASSSSRDGYTF.

This clonotype was recorded many times. The gene calls are TRBV20-1 and TRBJ2-7, with 9 bases aligning to TRBD2. The CDR3 has 13 residues. V shed 5 bases, J shed 2 bases, and the junction held 4 bases outside the gene matches. The germline V gene has CDR1 DFQATT and CDR2 SNEGSKA (reference sequence). The CDR3, as DNA: TGCAGTGCTGGAGCGGGAGGTACCTACGAGCAGTACTTC. Translating it yields CSAGAGGTYEQYF.

This clonotype was found many times. J is TRBJ2-3 and V is TRBV5-6; a weak D match, TRBD1 (5 bases). The V and J ends lost 6 bases and 5 bases respectively, with 10 bases between them. The CDR3 has 12 amino acids. Germline V gene lookup returns CDR1 SGHDT and CDR2 YYEEEE. The CDR3 protein is CASKRTRDTQYF. The CDR3 bases are TGTGCCAGCAAAAGGACAAGAGATACGCAGTATTTT.

Note on this clonotype: With a much larger clone just one base away, this may be a read error. CDR3 DNA sequence: TGTGCCTGCAGTGCTCGATCCGGGACTGCCCAAGAGACCCAGTACTTC. Its translation: CACSARSGTAQETQYF. V is TRBV6-1 and J is TRBJ2-5, with D possibly TRBD2 on 6 matching bases. The CDR3 is made up of 16 amino acids. The germline gives CDR1 MNHNS, CDR2 SASEGT.

This clonotype occurred many times. J is TRBJ2-6 and V is TRBV20-1; the match to TRBD1 covers 8 bases. V lost 4 bases to trimming and J lost 4 bases; unmatched junction nucleotides: 3. Germline V gives CDR1 DFQATT, CDR2 SNEGSKA (reference sequence). CDR3 size: 14 residues. The DNA of the CDR3 is TGCAGTGCTACCCGGGACAGGGGGGCCAACGTCCTGACTTTC. Its protein is CSATRDRGANVLTF.

This clonotype has ten or more counts. The chain carries TRBV12-3 or TRBV12-4 and TRBJ1-3; D gene unclear. The CDR3 has 14 amino acids. The V gene lost 6 bases and the J gene lost 2 bases, with 11 bases spanning the gap. The CDR3 nucleotides read TGTGCCAGCAGAACCTACCGGGCTGGAAACACCATATATTTT. This encodes CASRTYRAGNTIYF.

This clonotype was detected ten times or more. V gene TRBV5-1 combines with J gene TRBJ2-7; D call uncertain. CDR3 length equals 12 residues. Germline V gene data show CDR1 as SGHRS and CDR2 as YFSETQ. Trimming cost V 7 bases and J 2 bases, with 10 bases left between them. Here the CDR3 DNA reads TGCGCCAGCCGACCTTCGCCCTACGAGCAGTACTTC. Translating it yields CASRPSPYEQYF.

At least ten counts were recorded for this clonotype. The chain recombines TRBV13 with TRBJ1-2; 8 nucleotides agree with TRBD1. Germline V gives CDR1 PRHDT, CDR2 FYEKMQ (reference sequence). Trimming cost V 5 bases and J 3 bases; bases outside gene matches: 5. This CDR3 contains 14 residues. As DNA, the CDR3 is TGTGCCAGCAGCCCCCGACAGGGGCACTATGGCTACACCTTC. This gives the protein CASSPRQGHYGYTF.